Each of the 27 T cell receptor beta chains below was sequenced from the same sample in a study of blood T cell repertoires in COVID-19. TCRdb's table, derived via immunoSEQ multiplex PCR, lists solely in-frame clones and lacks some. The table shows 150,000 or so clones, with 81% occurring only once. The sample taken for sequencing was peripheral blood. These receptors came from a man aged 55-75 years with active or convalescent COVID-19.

CDR3 in DNA: TGCAGTGCTAGTAGGGGACAGGGTTTGGGCTACACCTTC. It translates to CSASRGQGLGYTF. V is TRBV20-1 and J is TRBJ1-2; the match to TRBD1 covers 9 bases. V dropped 3 bases and J dropped 8; count of bases not matched to a gene: 7. Germline V gives CDR1 DFQATT, CDR2 SNEGSKA (reference sequence). This CDR3 spans 13 amino acids.

CDR3 DNA sequence: TGTGCCAGCAGTTTGGATGGGGAGGTGTACACTGAAGCTTTCTTT. Translating it yields CASSLDGEVYTEAFF. This chain joins TRBV27 and TRBJ1-1; no firm D call. The V gene's germline CDR1 is MNHEY and CDR2 SMNVEV (reference sequence). The CDR3 loop spans 15 amino acids. Trimming pared 3 bases from V and 3 bases from J, leaving 14 bases between.

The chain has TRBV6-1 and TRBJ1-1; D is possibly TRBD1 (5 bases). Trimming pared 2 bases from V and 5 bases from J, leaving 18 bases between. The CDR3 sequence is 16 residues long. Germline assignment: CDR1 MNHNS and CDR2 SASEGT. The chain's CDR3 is CASSETTAGGRTEAFF. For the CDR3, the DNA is TGTGCCAGCAGTGAAACGACAGCCGGGGGTAGGACTGAAGCTTTCTTT.

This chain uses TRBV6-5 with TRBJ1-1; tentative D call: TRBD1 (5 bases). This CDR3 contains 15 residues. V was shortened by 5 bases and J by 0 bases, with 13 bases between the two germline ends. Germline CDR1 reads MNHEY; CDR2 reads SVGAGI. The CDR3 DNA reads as TGTGCCAGCAGTAGAAACAGGAATATGAACACTGAAGCTTTCTTT. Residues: CASSRNRNMNTEAFF.

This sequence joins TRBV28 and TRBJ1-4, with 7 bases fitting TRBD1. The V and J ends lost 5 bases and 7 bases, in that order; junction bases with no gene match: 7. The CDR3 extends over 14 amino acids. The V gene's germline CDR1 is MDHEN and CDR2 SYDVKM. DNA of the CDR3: TGTGCCAGCAGTCCCGGACAGGCGATTGAAAAACTGTTTTTT. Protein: CASSPGQAIEKLFF.

CDR3 nucleotide sequence: TGTGCCAGCAGTGTCGGCGGGGAGCTGTTTTTT. Its protein product is CASSVGGELFF. The chain combines TRBV12-3 or TRBV12-4 with TRBJ2-2; unclear D gene. With 5 bases removed from V and 7 bases from J, the gap between germline ends came to 5 bases. This CDR3 has 11 amino acids.

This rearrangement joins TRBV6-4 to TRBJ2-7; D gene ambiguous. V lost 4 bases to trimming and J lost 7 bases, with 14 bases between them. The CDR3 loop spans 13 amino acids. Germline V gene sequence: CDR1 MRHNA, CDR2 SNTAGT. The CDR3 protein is CASSGLALQEQYF. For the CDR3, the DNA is TGTGCCAGCAGTGGATTGGCTCTTCAAGAGCAGTACTTC.

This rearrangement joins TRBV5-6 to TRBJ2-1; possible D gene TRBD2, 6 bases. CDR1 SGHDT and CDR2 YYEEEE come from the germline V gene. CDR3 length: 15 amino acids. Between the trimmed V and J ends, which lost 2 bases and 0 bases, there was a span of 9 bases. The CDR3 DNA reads TGTGCCAGCAGCTTCCCGACTAGCTCCTACAATGAGCAGTTCTTC. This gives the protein CASSFPTSSYNEQFF.

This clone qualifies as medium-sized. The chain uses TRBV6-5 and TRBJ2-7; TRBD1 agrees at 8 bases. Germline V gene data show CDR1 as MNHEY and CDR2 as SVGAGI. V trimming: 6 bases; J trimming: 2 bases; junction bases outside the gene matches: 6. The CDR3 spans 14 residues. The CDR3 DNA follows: TGTGCCAGCAGACTCCGGGACAGGCCCTACGAGCAGTACTTC. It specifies CASRLRDRPYEQYF.

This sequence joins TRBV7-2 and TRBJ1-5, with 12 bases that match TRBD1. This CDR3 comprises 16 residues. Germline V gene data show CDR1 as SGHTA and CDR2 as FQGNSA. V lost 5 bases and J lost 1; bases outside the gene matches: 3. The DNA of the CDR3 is TGTGCCAGCAGCATGGGACAGGGGGCGAGCAATCAGCCCCAGCATTTT. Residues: CASSMGQGASNQPQHF.

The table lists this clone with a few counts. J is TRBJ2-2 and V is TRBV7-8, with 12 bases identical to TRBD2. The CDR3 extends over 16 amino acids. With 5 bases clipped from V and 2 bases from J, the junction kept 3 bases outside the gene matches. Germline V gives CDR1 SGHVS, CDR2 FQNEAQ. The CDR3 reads CASSASGGVNTGELFF. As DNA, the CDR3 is TGTGCCAGCAGCGCTAGCGGGGGGGTAAACACCGGGGAGCTGTTTTTT.

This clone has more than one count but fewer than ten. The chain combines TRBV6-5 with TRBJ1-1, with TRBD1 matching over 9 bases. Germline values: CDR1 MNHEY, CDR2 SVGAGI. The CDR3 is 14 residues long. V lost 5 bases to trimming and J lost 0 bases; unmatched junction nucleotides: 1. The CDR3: CASSRDRVNTEAFF. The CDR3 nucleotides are TGTGCCAGCAGTCGGGACAGGGTGAACACTGAAGCTTTCTTT.

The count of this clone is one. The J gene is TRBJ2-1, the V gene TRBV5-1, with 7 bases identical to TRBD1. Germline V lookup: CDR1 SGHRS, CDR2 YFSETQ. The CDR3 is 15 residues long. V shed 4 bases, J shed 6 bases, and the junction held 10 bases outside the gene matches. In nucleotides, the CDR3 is TGCGCCAGCAGCCAGCAGGACAGGAAACCCAATGAGCAGTTCTTC. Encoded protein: CASSQQDRKPNEQFF. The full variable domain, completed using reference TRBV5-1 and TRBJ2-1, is KAGVTQTPRYLIKTRGQQVTLSCSPISGHRSVSWYQQTPGQGLQFLFEYFSETQRNKGNFPGRFSGRQFSNSRSEMNVSTLELGDSALYLCASSQQDRKPNEQFFGPGTRLTVL.

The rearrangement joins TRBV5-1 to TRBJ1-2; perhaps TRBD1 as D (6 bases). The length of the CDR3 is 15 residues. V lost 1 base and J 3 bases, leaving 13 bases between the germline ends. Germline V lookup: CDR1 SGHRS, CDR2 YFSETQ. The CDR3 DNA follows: TGCGCCAGCAGCTTGCAGCCAGGGGCCGACTATGGCTACACCTTC. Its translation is CASSLQPGADYGYTF.

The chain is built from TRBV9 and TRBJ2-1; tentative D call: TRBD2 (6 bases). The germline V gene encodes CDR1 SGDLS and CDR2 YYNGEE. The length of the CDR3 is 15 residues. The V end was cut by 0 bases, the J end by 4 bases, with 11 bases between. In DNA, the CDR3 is TGTGCCAGCAGCGTAGCCGGACTACCTTACAATGAGCAGTTCTTC. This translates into CASSVAGLPYNEQFF.

The CDR3 DNA reads TGTGCCAGCAGCCCCAACCGGAGGGGCTCCTACAATGAGCAGTTCTTC. Translation: CASSPNRRGSYNEQFF. The gene calls are TRBV3-1 (or the pseudogene TRBV3-2) and TRBJ2-1, with D possibly matching TRBD2 (6 bases). V lost 4 bases and J 0 bases, leaving 13 bases between the germline ends. The CDR3 loop spans 16 amino acids. Germline V gene lookup returns CDR1 LGHDT and CDR2 YNNKEL (reference sequence).

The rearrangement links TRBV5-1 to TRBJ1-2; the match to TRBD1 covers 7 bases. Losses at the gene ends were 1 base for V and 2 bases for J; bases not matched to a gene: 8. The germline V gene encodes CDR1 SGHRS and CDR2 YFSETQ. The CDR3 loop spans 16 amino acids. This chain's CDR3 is CASSLTSGTANYGYTF. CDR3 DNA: TGCGCCAGCAGCTTGACTAGTGGGACAGCGAACTATGGCTACACCTTC.

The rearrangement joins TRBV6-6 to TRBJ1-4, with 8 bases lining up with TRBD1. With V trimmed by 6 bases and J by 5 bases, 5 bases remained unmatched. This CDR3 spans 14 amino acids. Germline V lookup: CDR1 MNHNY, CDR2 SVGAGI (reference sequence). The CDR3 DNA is TGTGCCAGCAGCCGGACAGGGTTAAATGAAAAACTGTTTTTT. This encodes CASSRTGLNEKLFF.

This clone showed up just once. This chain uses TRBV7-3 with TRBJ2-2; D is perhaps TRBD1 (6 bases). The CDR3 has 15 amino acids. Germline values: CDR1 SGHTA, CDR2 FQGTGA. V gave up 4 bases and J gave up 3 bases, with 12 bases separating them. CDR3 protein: CASSWAGADTGELFF. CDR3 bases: TGTGCCAGCAGCTGGGCAGGGGCGGACACCGGGGAGCTGTTTTTT.

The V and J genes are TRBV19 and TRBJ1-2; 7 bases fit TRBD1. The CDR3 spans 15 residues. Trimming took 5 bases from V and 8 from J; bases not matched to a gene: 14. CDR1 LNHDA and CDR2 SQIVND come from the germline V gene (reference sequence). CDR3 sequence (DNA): TGTGCCAGTAGTTTCGGGACAGCCCGTGTAGGCGGCTACACCTTC. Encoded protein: CASSFGTARVGGYTF.

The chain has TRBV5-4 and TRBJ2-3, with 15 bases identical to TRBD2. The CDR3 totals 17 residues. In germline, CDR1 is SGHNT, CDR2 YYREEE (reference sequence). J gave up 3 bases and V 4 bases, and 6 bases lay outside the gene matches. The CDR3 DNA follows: TGTGCCAGCAGCGAAGGACTAGCGGGAGGGGGGACAGATACGCAGTATTTT. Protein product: CASSEGLAGGGTDTQYF.

The CDR3 sequence is CASSQVGGETQYF. The CDR3 nucleotides are TGTGCCAGCAGCCAAGTGGGGGGGGAGACCCAGTACTTC. The J gene is TRBJ2-5, the V gene TRBV3-1 (or the pseudogene TRBV3-2); TRBD2 aligns across 7 bases. V was pared by 1 base and J by 5 bases, with 1 base of the junction left unmatched. Germline V gene sequence: CDR1 LGHDT, CDR2 YNNKEL (reference sequence). This CDR3 is built from 13 residues.

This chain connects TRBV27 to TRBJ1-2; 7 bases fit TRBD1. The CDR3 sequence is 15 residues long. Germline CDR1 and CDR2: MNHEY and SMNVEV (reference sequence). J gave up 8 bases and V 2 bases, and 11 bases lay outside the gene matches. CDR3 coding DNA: TGTGCCAGCAGTTTAGGGACAGAGCCTTTGAGGGGCTACACCTTC. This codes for CASSLGTEPLRGYTF.

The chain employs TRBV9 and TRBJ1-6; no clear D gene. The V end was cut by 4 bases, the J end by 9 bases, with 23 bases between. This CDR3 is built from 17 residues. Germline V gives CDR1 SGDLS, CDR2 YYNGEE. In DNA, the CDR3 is TGTGCCAGCAGCCTTCGTCCGGGAACGGGTAGATTTTCACCCCTCCACTTT. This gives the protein CASSLRPGTGRFSPLHF.

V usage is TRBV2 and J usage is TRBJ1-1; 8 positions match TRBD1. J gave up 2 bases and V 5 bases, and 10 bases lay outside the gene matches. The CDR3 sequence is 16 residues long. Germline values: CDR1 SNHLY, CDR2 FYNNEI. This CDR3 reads CASSRPRTGPNTEAFF. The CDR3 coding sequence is TGTGCCAGCAGTAGACCTCGGACAGGGCCAAACACTGAAGCTTTCTTT.

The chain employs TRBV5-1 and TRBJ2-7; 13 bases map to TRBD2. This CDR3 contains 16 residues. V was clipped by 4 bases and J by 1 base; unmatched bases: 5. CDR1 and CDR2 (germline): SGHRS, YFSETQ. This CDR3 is CASSRTGLAGSYEQYF. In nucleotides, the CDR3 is TGCGCCAGCAGCAGGACGGGACTAGCGGGATCCTACGAGCAGTACTTC.

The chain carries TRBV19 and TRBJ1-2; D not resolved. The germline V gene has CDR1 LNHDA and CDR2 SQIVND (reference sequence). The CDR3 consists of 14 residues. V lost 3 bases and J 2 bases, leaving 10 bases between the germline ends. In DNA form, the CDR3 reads TGTGCCAGTAGTATCGTTAACGGGAACTATGGCTACACCTTC. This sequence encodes CASSIVNGNYGYTF.